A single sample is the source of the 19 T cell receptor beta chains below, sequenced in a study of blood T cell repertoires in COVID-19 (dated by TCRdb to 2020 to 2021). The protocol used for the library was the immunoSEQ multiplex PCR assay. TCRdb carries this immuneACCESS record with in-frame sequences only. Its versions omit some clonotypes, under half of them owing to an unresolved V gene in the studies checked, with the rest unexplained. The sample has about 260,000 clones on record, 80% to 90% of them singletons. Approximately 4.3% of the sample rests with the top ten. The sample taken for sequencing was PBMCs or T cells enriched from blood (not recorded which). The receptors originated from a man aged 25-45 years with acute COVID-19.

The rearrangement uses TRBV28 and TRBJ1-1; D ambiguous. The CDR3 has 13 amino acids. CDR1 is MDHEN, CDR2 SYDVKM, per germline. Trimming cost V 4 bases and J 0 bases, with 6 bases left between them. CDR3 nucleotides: TGTGCCAGCAGTTCCGGTGTGAACACTGAAGCTTTCTTT. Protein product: CASSSGVNTEAFF.

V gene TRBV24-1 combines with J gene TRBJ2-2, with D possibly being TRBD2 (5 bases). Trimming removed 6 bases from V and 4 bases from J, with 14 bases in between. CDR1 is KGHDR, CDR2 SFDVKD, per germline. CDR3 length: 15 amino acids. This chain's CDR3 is CATSPGNHITGELFF. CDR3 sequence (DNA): TGTGCCACCAGTCCCGGGAACCACATCACCGGGGAGCTGTTTTTT.

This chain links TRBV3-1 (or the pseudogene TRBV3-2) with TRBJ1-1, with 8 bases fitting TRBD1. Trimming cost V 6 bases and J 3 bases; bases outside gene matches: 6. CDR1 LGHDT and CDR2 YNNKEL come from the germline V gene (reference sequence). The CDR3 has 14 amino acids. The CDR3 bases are TGTGCCAGCAGACCCGGACAGGGCTACACTGAAGCTTTCTTT. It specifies CASRPGQGYTEAFF.

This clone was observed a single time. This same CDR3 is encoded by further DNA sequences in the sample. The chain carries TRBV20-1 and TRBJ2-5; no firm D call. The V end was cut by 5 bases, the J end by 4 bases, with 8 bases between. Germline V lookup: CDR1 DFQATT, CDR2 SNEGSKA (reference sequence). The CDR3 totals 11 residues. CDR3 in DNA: TGCAGTGCTCGGGTGGGAGAGACCCAGTACTTC. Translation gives CSARVGETQYF.

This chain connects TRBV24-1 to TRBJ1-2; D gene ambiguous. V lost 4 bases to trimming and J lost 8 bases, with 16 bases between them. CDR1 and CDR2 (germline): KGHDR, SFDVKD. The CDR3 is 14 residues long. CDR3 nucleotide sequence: TGTGCCACCAGTGACCAAGCAACACGGGGAGGCTACACCTTC. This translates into CATSDQATRGGYTF.

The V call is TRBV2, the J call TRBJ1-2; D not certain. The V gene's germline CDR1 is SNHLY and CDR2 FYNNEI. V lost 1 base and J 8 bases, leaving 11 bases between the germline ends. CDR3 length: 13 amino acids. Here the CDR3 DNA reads TGTGCCAGCAGTGAAGTGGTGAGGAGAGGCTACACCTTC. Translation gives CASSEVVRRGYTF.

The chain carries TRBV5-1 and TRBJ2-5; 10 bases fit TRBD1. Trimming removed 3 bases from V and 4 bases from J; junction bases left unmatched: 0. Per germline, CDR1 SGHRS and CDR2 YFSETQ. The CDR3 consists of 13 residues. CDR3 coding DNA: TGCGCCAGCAGCTGGACAGGGGGAGAGACCCAGTACTTC. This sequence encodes CASSWTGGETQYF.

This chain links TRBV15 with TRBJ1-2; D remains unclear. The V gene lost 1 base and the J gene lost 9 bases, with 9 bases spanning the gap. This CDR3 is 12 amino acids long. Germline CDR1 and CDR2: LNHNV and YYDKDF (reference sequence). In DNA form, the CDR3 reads TGTGCCACCAGCAGAGCACGGGAGAGCTACACCTTC. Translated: CATSRARESYTF.

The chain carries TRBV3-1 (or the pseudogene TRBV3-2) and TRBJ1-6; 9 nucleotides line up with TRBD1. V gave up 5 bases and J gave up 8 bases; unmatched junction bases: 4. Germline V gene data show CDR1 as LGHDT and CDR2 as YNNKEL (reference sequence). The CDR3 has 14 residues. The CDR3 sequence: CASSGQGKDSPLHF. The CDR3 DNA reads TGTGCCAGCAGCGGACAGGGGAAGGATTCACCCCTCCACTTT.

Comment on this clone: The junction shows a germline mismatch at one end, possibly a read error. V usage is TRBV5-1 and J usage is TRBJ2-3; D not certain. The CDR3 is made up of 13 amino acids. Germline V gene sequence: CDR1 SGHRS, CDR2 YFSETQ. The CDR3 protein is CASSLDHTDTQYF. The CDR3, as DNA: TGTGCCAGCAGCTTGGATCACACAGATACGCAGTATTTT.

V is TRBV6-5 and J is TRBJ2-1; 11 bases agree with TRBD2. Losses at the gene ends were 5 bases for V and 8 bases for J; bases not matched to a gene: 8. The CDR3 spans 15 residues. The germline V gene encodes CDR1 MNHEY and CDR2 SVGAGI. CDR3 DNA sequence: TGTGCCAGCAGTCCGGGCGGACTAGCGGGCGATGAGCAGTTCTTC. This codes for CASSPGGLAGDEQFF.

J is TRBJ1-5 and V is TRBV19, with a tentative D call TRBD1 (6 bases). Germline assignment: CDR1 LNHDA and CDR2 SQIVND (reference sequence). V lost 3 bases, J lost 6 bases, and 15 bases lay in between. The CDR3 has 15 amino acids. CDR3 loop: CASSIQGGGRQPQHF. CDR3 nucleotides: TGTGCCAGTAGTATTCAAGGGGGTGGCCGTCAGCCCCAGCATTTT.

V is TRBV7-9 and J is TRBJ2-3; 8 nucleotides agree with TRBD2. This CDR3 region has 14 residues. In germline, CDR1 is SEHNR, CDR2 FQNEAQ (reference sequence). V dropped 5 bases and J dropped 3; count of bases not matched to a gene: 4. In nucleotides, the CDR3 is TGTGCCAGCAGCATTGCGGGGGGAACAGATACGCAGTATTTT. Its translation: CASSIAGGTDTQYF.

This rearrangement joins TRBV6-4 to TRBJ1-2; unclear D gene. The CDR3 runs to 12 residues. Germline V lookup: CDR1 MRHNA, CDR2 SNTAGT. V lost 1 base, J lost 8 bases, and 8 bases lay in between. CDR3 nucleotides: TGTGCCAGCAGTGACTTAGGAGGCGGCTACACCTTC. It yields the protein CASSDLGGGYTF.

In nucleotides, the CDR3 is TGTGCCAGCAGTCTCACAGGGGGCTTGCCCTATGGCTACACCTTC. Its translation is CASSLTGGLPYGYTF. The chain combines TRBV28 with TRBJ1-2; TRBD1 aligns across 9 bases. The ends lost 5 bases at V and 4 bases at J; junction bases unmatched: 8. The CDR3 length is 15 residues. Germline CDR1 and CDR2: MDHEN and SYDVKM.

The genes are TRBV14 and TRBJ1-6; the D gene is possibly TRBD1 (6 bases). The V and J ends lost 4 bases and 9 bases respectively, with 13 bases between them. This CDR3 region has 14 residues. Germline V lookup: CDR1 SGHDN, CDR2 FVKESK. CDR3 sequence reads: CASSLATGISPLHF. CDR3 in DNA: TGTGCCAGCAGCCTTGCCACAGGGATTTCACCCCTCCACTTT.

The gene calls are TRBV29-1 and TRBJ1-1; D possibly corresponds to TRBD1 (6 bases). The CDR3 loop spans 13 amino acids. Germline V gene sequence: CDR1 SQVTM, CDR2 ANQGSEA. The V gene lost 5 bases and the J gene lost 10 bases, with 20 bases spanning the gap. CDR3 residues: CSVSKDSSLGAFF. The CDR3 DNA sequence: TGCAGCGTTTCTAAGGACAGCTCACTCGGAGCTTTCTTT.

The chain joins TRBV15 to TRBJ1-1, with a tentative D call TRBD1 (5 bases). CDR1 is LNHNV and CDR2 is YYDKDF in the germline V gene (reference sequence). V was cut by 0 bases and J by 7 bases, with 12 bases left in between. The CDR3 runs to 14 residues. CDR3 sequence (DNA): TGTGCCACCAGCAGAGATCTAGGAGACAGTGAAGCTTTCTTT. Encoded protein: CATSRDLGDSEAFF.

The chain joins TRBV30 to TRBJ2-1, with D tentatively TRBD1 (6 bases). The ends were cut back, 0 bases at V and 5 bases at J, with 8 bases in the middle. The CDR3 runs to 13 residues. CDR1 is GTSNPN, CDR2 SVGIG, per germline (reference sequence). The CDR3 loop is CAWSVQGNNEQFF. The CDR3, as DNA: TGTGCCTGGAGTGTACAGGGAAACAATGAGCAGTTCTTC.